This record covers a single T cell receptor (beta chain). Its antigen specificity is not known. Base qualities are not recorded, but no much larger clone differs from it by a single base. Collaborating institutions collected whole blood in K2EDTA tubes following their own protocols. For TCRbeta analysis, collaborator samples were shipped as frozen whole blood, as isolated PBMCs, or as DNA extracted from either sample type. The immunoSEQ Assay, a bias-controlled multiplex PCR, was used to amplify TCRbeta CDR3 regions from genomic DNA. Per the original workflow: Nucleated cell counts per sample were estimated from amplification of reference gene primers within the assay. To quantify the absolute abundance of each unique TCRbeta CDR3 rearrangement, sequence reads were collapsed and filtered. For each sample, productive Simpson clonality was calculated as the square root of Simpson's diversity index over productive rearrangements. The source is immuneACCESS, and TCRdb retained only in-frame sequences with V and J called. Part of the clones is not carried over; for the studies checked, unresolved V genes explain less than half of this, and the remainder is unexplained. V, J and clone size derive from that table, while D and trimming were established from the DNA sequence. This sample lists about 130,000 clones; around 70% were detected once. The ten biggest clones cover roughly 5% of the sample.

The data stem from a study of blood T cell repertoires in COVID-19 (dated by TCRdb to 2020 to 2022). Looking at the study overall: Samples covering the acute and convalescent phases of COVID-19 were provided by collaborators in the United States, Italy and Spain. The prospective study material was composed of cDNA or gDNA derived from T cells, B-cell-depleted T cells, or PBMCs. Deeply sampled blood TCRbeta repertoires from subjects exposed to, actively infected with, or recovered from COVID-19 were included in the dataset. A freely available public database, intended as a resource for researchers studying the immune response to SARS-CoV-2, is where the repertoires were released. Samples came from the ongoing ImmuneRACE study (first 160 participants) plus 1,254 subjects from 6 global collaborators. Sample metadata almost always included a de-identified subject ID, COVID-19 status, age in years and sex. Where available, HLA class I and class II types were taken from metadata supplied by the sample provider and were not determined by assay-based typing.

CDR3 length: 13 amino acids, cysteine to phenylalanine. Here the CDR3 DNA is all that survives: 39 bases in frame from base 1. CDR1 and CDR2 were assigned from the germline V gene (reference sequence) as GTSNPN and SVGIG. After removal of 5 bases from V and 4 bases from J, the junction retains 7 bases not matched to a gene. Results and caveats for the whole study, not just this receptor: The amount of clinical and demographic metadata varied by source and participant and was provided uncurated.

Sequencing was done on a sample of peripheral blood. The chain joins TRBV30 to TRBJ1-2; 7 central bases correspond to TRBD1. The sequence derives from a man in his fifties or sixties with acute or convalescent COVID-19. The DNA reads as follows: TGTGCCTGGGATTTAGGGACAGTCTATGGCTACACCTTC. Its coded protein is CAWDLGTVYGYTF.